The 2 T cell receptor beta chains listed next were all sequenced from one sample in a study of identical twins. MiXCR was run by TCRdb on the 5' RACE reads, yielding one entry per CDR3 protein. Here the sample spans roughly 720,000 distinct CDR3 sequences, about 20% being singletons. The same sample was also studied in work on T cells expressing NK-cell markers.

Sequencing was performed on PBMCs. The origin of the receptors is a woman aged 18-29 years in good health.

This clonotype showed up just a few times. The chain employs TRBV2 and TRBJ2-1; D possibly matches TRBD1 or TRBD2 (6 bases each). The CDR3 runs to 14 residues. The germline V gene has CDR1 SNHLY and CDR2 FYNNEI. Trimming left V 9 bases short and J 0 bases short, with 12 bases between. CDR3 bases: TGTGCCAGTGGGGGGCGGAACTCCTACAATGAGCAGTTCTTC. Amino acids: CASGGRNSYNEQFF.

CDR3 sequence: CASMAGHLNYGYTF. Written as DNA, the CDR3 is TGCGCCAGCATGGCGGGACACTTAAACTATGGCTACACCTTC. This rearrangement joins TRBV5-1 to TRBJ1-2; D perhaps matches TRBD1 (6 bases). The V gene's germline CDR1 is SGHRS and CDR2 YFSETQ. The V end lost 6 bases, the J end lost 2 bases, and 14 bases lay between the germline ends. The CDR3 is 14 amino acids.